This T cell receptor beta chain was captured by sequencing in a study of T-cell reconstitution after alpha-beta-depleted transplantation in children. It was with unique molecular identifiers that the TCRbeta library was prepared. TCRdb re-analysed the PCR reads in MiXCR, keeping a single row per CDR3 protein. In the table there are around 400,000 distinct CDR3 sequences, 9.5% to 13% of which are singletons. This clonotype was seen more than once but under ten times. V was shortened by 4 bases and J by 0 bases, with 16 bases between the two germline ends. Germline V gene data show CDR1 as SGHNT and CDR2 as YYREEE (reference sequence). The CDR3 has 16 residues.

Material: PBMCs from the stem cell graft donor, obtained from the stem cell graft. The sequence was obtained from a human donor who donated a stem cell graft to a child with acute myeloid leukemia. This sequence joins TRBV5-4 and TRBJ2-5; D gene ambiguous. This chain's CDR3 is CASSPAGHSNQETQYF. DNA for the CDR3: TGTGCCAGCAGCCCCGCCGGGCACTCAAACCAAGAGACCCAGTACTTC.